Listed here is a single T cell receptor (beta chain). This sample stems from a study of early T cells in non-severe SARS-CoV-2 infection. With 2 bases removed from V and 4 bases from J, the gap between germline ends came to 5 bases. CDR1 and CDR2 (germline): GTSNPN, SVGIG (reference sequence). This CDR3 region has 11 residues. TCRdb analysed the 5' RACE reads with MiXCR anew, one entry per CDR3 protein. Among approximately 84,000 distinct CDR3 sequences, under 15% were seen once, and the ten largest hold approximately 6%. This receptor was taken from an adult who was a healthcare worker with PCR-confirmed SARS-CoV-2 infection or an uninfected control (not recorded which). The rearrangement joins TRBV30 to TRBJ1-1; D gene unclear. The specimen was whole blood. The CDR3 is CAWSQFTEAFF. Here the CDR3 DNA reads TGTGCCTGGAGTCAGTTCACTGAAGCTTTCTTT.